This is a list of T cell receptor beta chains from one sample in a study of T-cell memory formation after mild COVID-19. TCRdb recomputed calls from the 5' RACE reads with MiXCR, one row per CDR3 protein. Among 300,000 to 400,000 distinct CDR3 sequences listed, approximately 21% were seen once. Sequenced material: PBMCs or a T cell subset sorted from them (not recorded which). These receptor sequences come from an adult woman who had mild COVID-19 (a few samples of this study predate the infection). Cell type and time point are not known. Both conserved end residues are part of each CDR3. The D gene is left open where the match is weak. Some rows have no size entry. The others give once, few or many, or a class for an expanded clone.

j_gene | abundance | d_gene | v_gene | CDR3nt | CDR3aa
TRBJ2-3 | few | - | TRBV7-9 | TGTGCCAGCAGCGACGTGGGAGATACGCAGTATTTT | CASSDVGDTQYF
TRBJ1-4 | - | TRBD1 | TRBV14 | TGTGCCAGCAGCCCGAGACAGGGCAAAGAAAAACTGTTTTTT | CASSPRQGKEKLFF
TRBJ2-5 | - | TRBD1 | TRBV5-1 | TGCGCCAGCGCACCCAGGGGGTTCGCAGAGACCCAGTACTTC | CASAPRGFAETQYF
TRBJ2-1 | few | TRBD2 | TRBV5-1 | TGCGCCAGCAGCTCTAGCGGGGGGACGACCCTCAATGAGCAGTTCTTC | CASSSSGGTTLNEQFF
TRBJ1-1 | few | TRBD1 | TRBV5-1 | TGCGCCAGCAGTTCGAACAGGGGTACTGAAGCTTTCTTT | CASSSNRGTEAFF
TRBJ2-1 | - | - | TRBV4-3 | TGCGCCAGCAGCCAGAGAGCGGATCTCTCCTACAATGAGCAGTTCTTC | CASSQRADLSYNEQFF
TRBJ1-2 | few | - | TRBV30 | TGTGCCTGGGGACAGCAGGCTAACTATGGCTACACCTTC | CAWGQQANYGYTF
TRBJ2-2 | - | - | TRBV7-2 | TGTGCCAGCAGCTTAGCGGGGGGTCTCAACACCGGGGAGCTGTTTTTT | CASSLAGGLNTGELFF
TRBJ2-2 | few | TRBD2 | TRBV5-1 | TGCGCCAGCAGTATAGCGGGAGAGTTTGGGGAGCTGTTTTTT | CASSIAGEFGELFF
TRBJ1-2 | - | TRBD1 | TRBV3-1 | TGTGCCAGCAGCCACTTGGACAGGGACTATGGCTACACCTTC | CASSHLDRDYGYTF
TRBJ1-5 | few | - | TRBV19 | TGTGCCAGTAGGGACTACAGCAATCAGCCCCAGCATTTT | CASRDYSNQPQHF
TRBJ2-1 | few | TRBD2 | TRBV9 | TGTGCCAGCAGCTCTGCCGGGGGGGGCATTAGCTACAATGAGCAGTTCTTC | CASSSAGGGISYNEQFF
TRBJ2-7 | few | TRBD1 | TRBV7-2 | TGTGCCAGCAGTACCGGGACAGAGTACGAGCAGTACTTC | CASSTGTEYEQYF
TRBJ1-1 | few | - | TRBV5-1 | TGCGCCAGCAGCTTCCCAGGGGTTGAAGCTTTCTTT | CASSFPGVEAFF
TRBJ1-1 | - | - | TRBV2 | TGTGCCAGTACCACCACCCGCACTGAAGCTTTCTTT | CASTTTRTEAFF
TRBJ2-5 | - | - | TRBV29-1 | TGCAGCGTTGGTGAAGGGGGGGAGACCCAGTACTTC | CSVGEGGETQYF
TRBJ1-1 | - | - | TRBV7-2 | TGTGCCAGCAGCCTAGGGGGATGGACTGAAGCTTTCTTT | CASSLGGWTEAFF
TRBJ2-1 | few | - | TRBV10-3 | TGTGCCATCAGTGGCGTTGGAGGGGGGGGTGAGCAGTTCTTC | CAISGVGGGGEQFF
TRBJ2-7 | many | - | TRBV12-3/TRBV12-4 | TGTGCCAGCAGTCAGGGGCTACTTATTTACGAGCAGTACTTC | CASSQGLLIYEQYF
TRBJ2-3 | few | TRBD2 | TRBV3-1 | TGTGCCAGCAGCCAAGAACTAGCGGGAGTGCGCGGCACAGATACGCAGTATTTT | CASSQELAGVRGTDTQYF
TRBJ2-5 | - | - | TRBV10-3 | TGTGCCATCAGGCAACCGGGGTCCCAAGAGACCCAGTACTTC | CAIRQPGSQETQYF
TRBJ2-5 | few | TRBD2 | TRBV2 | TGTGCCAGCAGTGAATATTATGGCGGGGGGGGATTCCAAGAGACCCAGTACTTC | CASSEYYGGGGFQETQYF
TRBJ2-1 | few | - | TRBV12-3/TRBV12-4 | TGTGCCAGCAGTTTACCCCCGAGGAATGAGCAGTTCTTC | CASSLPPRNEQFF
TRBJ2-5 | many | - | TRBV7-2 | TGTGCCAGCAGCCAGGCGGAGACCCAGTACTTC | CASSQAETQYF
TRBJ2-7 | few | TRBD1 | TRBV27 | TGTGCCAGCAGTCATCAGGGGGCTACCTACGAGCAGTACTTC | CASSHQGATYEQYF
TRBJ2-5 | - | TRBD1 | TRBV5-1 | TGCGCCAGCAGCTCCCAACCGGGACAGTTTCAAGAGACCCAGTACTTC | CASSSQPGQFQETQYF
TRBJ1-2 | few | - | TRBV19 | TGTGCCAGTAGCCCGACAGGCCTCCGTGGCTACACCTTC | CASSPTGLRGYTF
TRBJ1-5 | few | - | TRBV24-1 | TGTGCCACCAGCTGGCAGGGGAATCAGCCCCAGCATTTT | CATSWQGNQPQHF
TRBJ2-1 | few | - | TRBV6-6 | TGTGCCAGCAGTTACGGCGGACAGTTCTCCTACAATGAGCAGTTCTTC | CASSYGGQFSYNEQFF
TRBJ1-1 | few | - | TRBV7-2 | TGTGCCAGCATGAGTACTGAAGCTTTCTTT | CASMSTEAFF
TRBJ2-2 | - | - | TRBV5-1 | TGCGCCAGCAGCTTGGAGCCACTCAACACCGGGGAGCTGTTTTTT | CASSLEPLNTGELFF
TRBJ2-1 | - | TRBD2 | TRBV20-1 | TGCAGCTCTAGCGGGGGGAGCTCCTACAATGAGCAGTTCTTC | CSSSGGSSYNEQFF
TRBJ1-3 | - | TRBD1 | TRBV15 | TGTGCCACCAGCGGAGACAGGGGGCGCGTTGGAAACACCATATATTTT | CATSGDRGRVGNTIYF
TRBJ2-7 | few | - | TRBV7-6 | TGTGCCAGCAGCAAGGAGGGGTTCTACGAGCAGTACTTC | CASSKEGFYEQYF
TRBJ2-2 | few | TRBD2 | TRBV4-2 | TGTGCCAGCAGCCAAGGGAGCCTTCGCGGGAGTGGGACCGGGGAGCTGTTTTTT | CASSQGSLRGSGTGELFF
TRBJ2-1 | few | TRBD2 | TRBV11-2 | TGTGCCAGCAGCTTCGGGCGGGAGGGTAACAATGAGCAGTTCTTC | CASSFGREGNNEQFF
TRBJ1-1 | few | - | TRBV27 | TGTGCCAGCAGTGCCCGGAGTGAGGGAAACACTGAAGCTTTCTTT | CASSARSEGNTEAFF
TRBJ2-1 | many | TRBD2 | TRBV11-3 | TGTGCCAGCAGCTTACAAGCGGGATCCTACAATGAGCAGTTCTTC | CASSLQAGSYNEQFF
TRBJ1-4 | - | - | TRBV20-1 | TGCAGTGCTAGAGATCCTGGAGGGAATGAAAAACTGTTTTTT | CSARDPGGNEKLFF
TRBJ2-1 | - | TRBD2 | TRBV20-1 | TGCAGTGCTAGACACCCCCTAGCGGGAGGGCCTTACAATGAGCAGTTCTTC | CSARHPLAGGPYNEQFF
TRBJ1-1 | - | - | TRBV29-1 | TGCAGCGTCATAGACCAGGGGATTGAAGCTTTCTTT | CSVIDQGIEAFF
TRBJ2-5 | few | - | TRBV5-1 | TGCGCCAGCAGCTTGGCCCCAGCACAAGAGACCCAGTACTTC | CASSLAPAQETQYF
TRBJ2-3 | - | TRBD1 | TRBV20-1 | TGCAGTGCTAGAGCCCTCACAGGGGGTTTCACAGATACGCAGTATTTT | CSARALTGGFTDTQYF
TRBJ2-5 | - | - | TRBV10-3 | TGTGCCATCAGTGGCGGGGCCCAAGAGACCCAGTACTTC | CAISGGAQETQYF
TRBJ1-1 | - | - | TRBV5-6 | TGTGCCAGCAGCTTGGACCAGGGAAAAACTGAAGCTTTCTTT | CASSLDQGKTEAFF
TRBJ2-7 | - | - | TRBV7-2 | TGTGCCAGCAGCTTAGCTATTGTGGACGAGCAGTACTTC | CASSLAIVDEQYF
TRBJ1-6 | few | TRBD1 | TRBV3-1 | TGTGCCAGCAGTCGGACAGGGAATAATTCACCCCTCCACTTT | CASSRTGNNSPLHF
TRBJ1-5 | - | - | TRBV18 | TGTGCCAGCTCACCTTCAGGGTCAGTTCAGCCCCAGCATTTT | CASSPSGSVQPQHF
TRBJ1-5 | - | - | TRBV6-6 | TGTGCCAGCAAAGATAAGGAGCAGCCCCAGCATTTT | CASKDKEQPQHF
TRBJ2-2 | few | - | TRBV9 | TGTGCCAGCAGCGCCCAGACGAACACCGGGGAGCTGTTTTTT | CASSAQTNTGELFF
TRBJ2-7 | few | TRBD1 | TRBV4-1 | TGCGCCAGCAGCCAAGATAGCGGACAGGGGGCCGGGGAGCAGTACTTC | CASSQDSGQGAGEQYF
TRBJ2-5 | - | - | TRBV7-8 | TGTGCCAGCAGCTTAGCTGGGAGAAGGGTCCTCCAAGAGACCCAGTACTTC | CASSLAGRRVLQETQYF
TRBJ2-1 | few | TRBD2 | TRBV7-9 | TGTGCCAGCAGTTCTAGACTAGCGGGAGTCTACAATGAGCAGTTCTTC | CASSSRLAGVYNEQFF
TRBJ2-1 | many | - | TRBV7-2 | TGTGCCAGCGGACTACCTAGGGATGAGCAGTTCTTC | CASGLPRDEQFF
TRBJ2-7 | - | - | TRBV11-3 | TGTGCCAGCAGCTTCCGACTGGCCTACGAGCAGTACTTC | CASSFRLAYEQYF
TRBJ2-7 | - | - | TRBV12-3/TRBV12-4 | TGTGCCAGCAGTCCCCGACAGTCCGGGGGCGACGAGCAGTACTTC | CASSPRQSGGDEQYF
TRBJ2-1 | - | TRBD2 | TRBV4-3 | TGCGCCAGCAGCCAAGATCTAAACCTAGCGGGAGGGTACAATGAGCAGTTCTTC | CASSQDLNLAGGYNEQFF